A few counts support the clone carrying this T cell receptor beta chain. The antigen is undetermined. These data belong to a study of cytomegalovirus exposure and HLA in healthy donors. Broader study findings: A later analysis revealed that TCR association rates differed between HLA loci, peaking at DRB1 and bottoming out at HLA-C. In an earlier analysis, most TCR beta V segments were productive about 87% or about 30% of the time.

The PCR used 60 Vbeta and 13 Jbeta primers. Original processing methods: Among the unique TCR beta chains that a later analysis counted, 70 million to 85 million in all, around 11 million were shared. The table came from immunoSEQ multiplex PCR; TCRdb's copy has only in-frame clones and leaves some out. The V and J calls and clone size were taken over from that table, and D and trimming were inferred from the DNA. The repertoire holds roughly 100,000 clones, with approximately 82% as singletons. Unrecorded immune exposures were likely, despite nominal health at sampling. CDR3 length equals 13 residues. V shed 0 bases and J shed 5 bases, with 7 bases lying between them. CDR1 and CDR2 from the germline V gene are LNHNV and YYDKDF (reference sequence).

The origin of this receptor is a man in his forties or fifties in good health and CMV-seronegative. Sequencing was done on a sample of PBMCs. V gene TRBV15 combines with J gene TRBJ1-2; D is unresolved. The CDR3 here is CATSRDHGYGYTF. The CDR3 DNA reads TGTGCCACCAGCAGAGATCACGGGTATGGCTACACCTTC. Together with reference TRBV15 and TRBJ1-2, the CDR3 gives the full variable domain: DAMVIQNPRYQVTQFGKPVTLSCSQTLNHNVMYWYQQKSSQAPKLLFHYYDKDFNNEADTPDNFQSRRPNTSFCFLDIRSPGLGDTAMYLCATSRDHGYGYTFGSGTRLTVV.